This T cell receptor beta chain was profiled in a study of T cell responses to AZD1222 COVID-19 vaccine (dated by TCRdb to about 2021). In the study overall: A total of 230 to 250 trial participants underwent TCR sequencing, of whom about 210 had received two doses of AZD1222 and some 25 had received two doses of the MenACWY control vaccine. Trial participants were enrolled by age into 18-55, 56-69 and 70-plus year subgroups, with approximately 150, 28 and 58 TCR-sequenced participants respectively. Results the study describes overall, beyond this receptor: Because no day 14 peak-response samples were available, repertoires were characterized only after the peak T cell response. Conclusions about previously exposed vaccinees are limited, since just 5 to 7 AZD1222 recipients were seropositive for SARS-CoV-2 at baseline. In the small 56-69-year group, the increase in depth fell short of significance, most likely because of low power. Participants were mostly white British and included more females than males, and it was suggested by the authors that clonal diversity may have been underestimated. Reportedly, almost half of the unique spike-specific TCRs recognized epitopes lying outside the regions that are mutated in the B.1.351 and B.1.1.7 variants. CD4 TCRs associated with the vaccine covered the entire spike protein, and the dominant responses were in regions 160-218 and 743-854. After two AZD1222 doses, both the breadth and the depth of spike-specific TCRs were significantly higher than at day 0 and than in MenACWY recipients.

In light of the paper, this sample's time point label describes: baseline before first vaccination. Vaccinee samples came from UK trials COV001 and COV002, including a single-blind randomized controlled phase 2/3 trial of AZD1222 (ChAdOx1 nCoV-19) in healthy adults. Trial participant PBMC samples were collected at day 0 and day 28 after the second dose for TCRbeta chain sequencing. Based on the germline V gene, the CDR1 and CDR2 sequences are WSHSY and SAAADI. Trimming leaves V shorter by 6 bases and J shorter by 2 bases, with the junction holding 6 bases beyond the gene matches. The CDR3 holds 15 amino acids from the cysteine to the phenylalanine. CDR3 DNA only is kept here, 45 bases in frame from base 1. With regard to this clone: Its cognate antigen has yet to be identified.

The CDR3 regions of human TCRbeta chains were subjected to immunosequencing. The study's own analysis went as follows. TCRs in the repertoires were matched against a reference library of SARS-CoV-2-specific TCRs that had been generated with the MIRA antigen-specificity platform. Breadth meant the fraction of unique TCRs that were SARS-CoV-2-associated, whereas depth meant the fraction of total T cells that were SARS-CoV-2-associated. Each spike-specific TCR was assigned to its reactive spike region and to a CD4 or CD8 class using the MIRA data. Log10-transformed breadth and depth values were compared by one-way ANOVA with Sidak's multiple comparisons tests. TCRdb retrieved this table from immuneACCESS and kept in-frame rearrangements only. Not all clones are present; in checked studies, unresolved V genes account for under half, and no reason is known for the remainder. Clonal size and the V and J genes are those of that table, whereas D and trimming came from the DNA. The sample's clone listing holds about 140,000 clones. The ten largest make up approximately 2% of the sample.

Sequencing used peripheral blood. The TCR originated in an adult in good health. The chain joins TRBV10-2 to TRBJ1-3; 8 central nucleotides agree with TRBD1. Here is the DNA: TGCGCCAGCAGAGACGGACAGGGACCTGGAAACACCATATATTTT. Its translation is CASRDGQGPGNTIYF.